This record concerns one TCR beta chain sequence. At one of its ends the junction is not consistent with the germline gene, which may arise from a read error. Germline CDR1 reads SGHVS; CDR2 reads FQNEAQ. CDR3 length: 17 residues. Co-extracting RNA and DNA was done with roughly 17-34 mg of unsorted bulk tissue as input. The data were taken from a study of tumor-infiltrating lymphocytes in primary liver carcinoma. Production of TCR beta cDNA used 400 to 600 ng total RNA together with a constant-region primer. Library construction for TCR beta comprised three nested multiplex PCR rounds performed with slightly modified ARM-PCR. Amplification in the first two PCR rounds was performed using TRBV1-TRBV30 forward primers and a C-beta reverse primer for roughly 10 cycles each. TCRdb recomputed calls from the multiplex PCR reads with MiXCR, one row per CDR3 protein. This table holds roughly 120,000 distinct CDR3 sequences, approximately 71% found once.

This clonotype was obtained from a woman between 55 and 75 years old with primary liver carcinoma and hepatitis B virus infection. Material: tumor-adjacent normal liver tissue. The chain combines TRBV7-8 with TRBJ2-1, with TRBD1 identical over 9 bases. The CDR3 is CDSSGQGTLLRYNEQFF. CDR3 bases: TGTGACAGCAGTGGACAGGGGACGCTTCTTCGATACAATGAGCAGTTCTTC.